The 25 T cell receptor beta chains reported below all come from one sample, sequenced in a study of T and B cells in COVID-19 patients. Blood genomic DNA input for TRB amplification was roughly 220-500 ng. Multiplex PCR with BIOMED2 TRB-A/B primer pools amplified TRB rearrangements. TCRdb re-derived calls from the multiplex PCR reads in MiXCR, one entry per CDR3 protein. The sample includes 4,000 to 6,000 distinct CDR3 sequences, about 21% of them seen just once. Source material: blood. Receptors were obtained from a human donor with active COVID-19.

This clonotype was seen only a few times. This sequence joins TRBV14 and TRBJ1-2; the match to TRBD1 covers 7 bases. The ends lost 3 bases at V and 4 bases at J; junction bases unmatched: 2. Germline CDR1 reads SGHDN; CDR2 reads FVKESK. CDR3 length: 13 amino acids. The CDR3 sequence: CASSQGTAYGYTF. The CDR3 DNA reads TGTGCCAGCAGCCAGGGGACAGCCTATGGCTACACCTTC.

This clonotype is termed medium-sized. The gene calls are TRBV30 and TRBJ2-2; D is undetermined. The CDR3 sequence is 12 residues long. The germline V and J ends were trimmed by 3 bases and 5 bases, with 7 bases remaining between them. CDR1 and CDR2 from the germline V gene are GTSNPN and SVGIG (reference sequence). The CDR3 here is CAWSIGTGELFF. CDR3 DNA: TGTGCCTGGAGCATAGGGACCGGGGAGCTGTTTTTT.

This clonotype is medium-sized (0.01 to 0.1%) within its sample. This CDR3 reads CASSSGLAGVREQYF. The CDR3 coding sequence is TGTGCCAGCAGTTCGGGGCTAGCGGGAGTTAGGGAGCAGTACTTC. J is TRBJ2-7 and V is TRBV6-5; 10 bases agree with TRBD2. V shed 4 bases, J shed 7 bases, and the junction held 10 bases outside the gene matches. Looked up from germline, CDR1 is MNHEY and CDR2 is SVGAGI. The CDR3 sequence is 15 residues long.

This clonotype came up once. The chain combines TRBV19 with TRBJ2-3; 14 nucleotides match TRBD2. Germline values: CDR1 LNHDA, CDR2 SQIVND (reference sequence). The CDR3 extends over 16 amino acids. The V and J ends lost 6 bases and 2 bases, in that order; junction bases with no gene match: 4. CDR3 bases: TGTGCCAGTAGACCGACTAGCGGGAGGGCCACAGATACGCAGTATTTT. Residues: CASRPTSGRATDTQYF. Looking up the rest from reference TRBV19 and TRBJ2-3 gives the full variable domain: DGGITQSPKYLFRKEGQNVTLSCEQNLNHDAMYWYRQDPGQGLRLIYYSQIVNDFQKGDIAEGYSVSREKKESFPLTVTSAQKNPTAFYLCASRPTSGRATDTQYFGPGTRLTVL.

This clonotype has a handful of counts. The chain couples TRBV12-3 or TRBV12-4 to TRBJ1-2; D may be TRBD1 (6 bases). This CDR3 spans 13 amino acids. V was trimmed by 2 bases and J by 6 bases, leaving 10 bases between them. DNA of the CDR3: TGTGCCAGCAGTTTAAGGGGGGTCGATGGCTACACCTTC. This sequence encodes CASSLRGVDGYTF.

By its share, this clonotype is medium-sized. This sequence joins TRBV6-5 and TRBJ2-1; TRBD2 matches at 11 bases. With 0 bases clipped from V and 0 bases from J, the junction kept 4 bases outside the gene matches. This CDR3 has 18 amino acids. Germline V gene data show CDR1 as MNHEY and CDR2 as SVGAGI. In DNA, the CDR3 is TGTGCCAGCAGTTACTCCGGGACTAGCGGTAGCTCCTACAATGAGCAGTTCTTC. Its translation: CASSYSGTSGSSYNEQFF.

The genes are TRBV7-9 and TRBJ2-1; D uncertain. This CDR3 has 12 amino acids. V was pared by 1 base and J by 3 bases, with 1 base between. Per the germline V gene, CDR1 is SEHNR and CDR2 is FQNEAQ (reference sequence). The CDR3 nucleotides read TGTGCCAGCAGCTTAGGCTACAATGAGCAGTTCTTC. As protein: CASSLGYNEQFF.

By frequency in the sample, this clonotype is medium-sized. This chain links TRBV5-6 with TRBJ2-7; D unresolved. V was shortened by 4 bases and J by 2 bases, with 13 bases between the two germline ends. This CDR3 is 14 amino acids long. Germline CDR1 reads SGHDT; CDR2 reads YYEEEE. CDR3: CASSPFRPPYEQYF. DNA for the CDR3: TGTGCCAGCAGCCCATTCCGGCCACCCTACGAGCAGTACTTC. The full variable domain, its missing parts supplied by reference TRBV5-6 and TRBJ2-7, is DAGVTQSPTHLIKTRGQQVTLRCSPKSGHDTVSWYQQALGQGPQFIFQYYEEEERQRGNFPDRFSGHQFPNYSSELNVNALLLGDSALYLCASSPFRPPYEQYFGPGTRLTVT.

The chain combines TRBV7-3 with TRBJ2-1, with TRBD2 identical over 10 bases. V lost 0 bases to trimming and J lost 4 bases; unmatched junction nucleotides: 3. The germline gives CDR1 SGHTA, CDR2 FQGTGA. This CDR3 has 16 amino acids. CDR3 protein: CASSLTPSGSYNEQFF. The DNA of the CDR3 is TGTGCCAGCAGCTTAACGCCTAGCGGGAGTTACAATGAGCAGTTCTTC.

Relative to its sample, this clonotype is medium-sized. The chain carries TRBV6-2 or TRBV6-3 and TRBJ2-7; D is possibly TRBD1 (5 bases). Deletions cut 4 bases from V and 7 bases from J, with 11 bases between. The CDR3 spans 12 residues. Germline CDR1 and CDR2: MNHEY and SVGEGT. CDR3: CASSLVGAEQYF. The DNA for the CDR3 is TGTGCCAGCAGTTTAGTTGGGGCTGAGCAGTACTTC.

By frequency in the sample, this clonotype is medium-sized. The CDR3 DNA reads TGTGCCAGCATAGACGGACGGCTTTATGGCTACACCTTC. Translation: CASIDGRLYGYTF. The chain employs TRBV6-6 and TRBJ1-2, with no clear D. Germline V gene lookup returns CDR1 MNHNY and CDR2 SVGAGI (reference sequence). The length of the CDR3 is 13 residues. Trimming left V 7 bases short and J 5 bases short, with 14 bases between.

This chain links TRBV7-3 with TRBJ2-3; possibly TRBD2 for D (5 bases). Per germline, CDR1 SGHTA and CDR2 FQGTGA. Trimming removed 5 bases at V and 2 bases at J, with 11 bases between. The CDR3 spans 14 residues. CDR3 nucleotide sequence: TGTGCCAGCAGCCCCGGGGAGATCACAGATACGCAGTATTTT. Protein product: CASSPGEITDTQYF.

In this sample, this clonotype is large (0.1 to 1%). The chain links TRBV19 to TRBJ2-3; D perhaps matches TRBD1 (5 bases). Trimming removed 1 base at V and 1 base at J, with 6 bases between. The germline CDR1 and CDR2 sequences are LNHDA and SQIVND (reference sequence). This CDR3 is built from 14 residues. CDR3 DNA sequence: TGTGCCAGTAGTATAGGGGGCCGCACAGATACGCAGTATTTT. Its translation is CASSIGGRTDTQYF. The variable domain in full, with the rest retrieved from reference TRBV19 and TRBJ2-3, is DGGITQSPKYLFRKEGQNVTLSCEQNLNHDAMYWYRQDPGQGLRLIYYSQIVNDFQKGDIAEGYSVSREKKESFPLTVTSAQKNPTAFYLCASSIGGRTDTQYFGPGTRLTVL.

This clonotype is medium-sized in the sample. The rearrangement uses TRBV6-2 or TRBV6-3 and TRBJ2-3; maybe TRBD2 (6 bases). CDR3 size: 19 residues. The germline V gene encodes CDR1 MNHEY and CDR2 SVGEGT. V was shortened by 4 bases and J by 1 base, with 24 bases between the two germline ends. This chain's CDR3 is CASSSKAGLSRLGTDTQYF. The DNA for the CDR3 is TGTGCCAGCAGTTCCAAGGCGGGATTGAGCAGACTTGGCACAGATACGCAGTATTTT.

In its sample, this clonotype ranks as medium-sized (0.01 to 0.1%). The chain links TRBV19 to TRBJ1-6, with 7 bases that match TRBD1. Germline V gene data show CDR1 as LNHDA and CDR2 as SQIVND (reference sequence). V lost 5 bases and J lost 5; bases outside the gene matches: 6. CDR3 length equals 15 residues. The CDR3 is CASSRQGGDNSPLHF. CDR3 in DNA: TGTGCCAGTAGTCGACAGGGTGGGGATAATTCACCCCTCCACTTT.

CDR3 in amino acids: CASSPPWGPTGGYTF. As DNA, the CDR3 is TGTGCCAGCTCACCCCCATGGGGTCCGACGGGGGGCTACACCTTC. The chain uses TRBV18 and TRBJ1-2; D unclear. The length of the CDR3 is 15 residues. Germline-derived CDR1 and CDR2 are KGHSH and LQKENI. The V gene lost 3 bases and the J gene lost 8 bases, with 19 bases spanning the gap.

Judged by abundance, this clonotype is medium-sized. V and J are TRBV19 and TRBJ1-1; D gene uncertain. This CDR3 comprises 11 residues. V lost 3 bases and J 8 bases, leaving 7 bases between the germline ends. Looked up from germline, CDR1 is LNHDA and CDR2 is SQIVND (reference sequence). CDR3 residues: CASSIRYEAFF. The CDR3 region has the DNA TGTGCCAGTAGTATTCGCTACGAAGCTTTCTTT.

Sample share makes this clonotype medium-sized. The rearrangement uses TRBV5-6 and TRBJ2-4, with 8 bases aligning to TRBD1. The germline V gene has CDR1 SGHDT and CDR2 YYEEEE. V lost 4 bases to trimming and J lost 9 bases; unmatched junction nucleotides: 12. The CDR3 is 15 amino acids. The CDR3 nucleotides are TGTGCCAGCAGCGCGGGGAACAGGGGGTTGGTCATTCAGTACTTC. Translation gives CASSAGNRGLVIQYF.

Relative to its sample, this clonotype is medium-sized (0.01 to 0.1%). The genes are TRBV5-4 and TRBJ2-6; D gene ambiguous. The CDR3 is 15 residues long. CDR1 SGHNT and CDR2 YYREEE come from the germline V gene (reference sequence). Trimming took off 0 bases at V and 4 bases at J, with 8 bases between the two ends. The CDR3 DNA reads as TGTGCCAGCAGCTTGGTAGGCAACGGGGCCAACGTCCTGACTTTC. Translated: CASSLVGNGANVLTF. Complete variable domain (other parts from reference TRBV5-4 and TRBJ2-6): ETGVTQSPTHLIKTRGQQVTLRCSSQSGHNTVSWYQQALGQGPQFIFQYYREEENGRGNFPPRFSGLQFPNYSSELNVNALELDDSALYLCASSLVGNGANVLTFGAGSRLTVL.

This chain connects TRBV19 to TRBJ2-4; 12 nucleotides match TRBD2. Germline CDR1 is LNHDA and CDR2 is SQIVND (reference sequence). This CDR3 spans 13 amino acids. The J segment lost 9 bases and the V segment lost 8 bases, leaving 5 bases of the junction unmatched. CDR3 nucleotide sequence: TGTGCCAGTTCGACTAGCGGGAGAGGCATTCAGTACTTC. Translation: CASSTSGRGIQYF.

Relative to its sample, this clonotype is medium-sized. CDR3 protein: CATSRDLGGSSYNEQFF. The CDR3 nucleotides read TGTGCCACCAGCAGAGATCTGGGAGGGAGCTCCTACAATGAGCAGTTCTTC. The V gene is TRBV15, the J gene TRBJ2-1; 7 bases match TRBD2. This CDR3 spans 17 amino acids. Losses at the gene ends were 0 bases for V and 0 bases for J; bases not matched to a gene: 5. Germline values: CDR1 LNHNV, CDR2 YYDKDF (reference sequence).

This clonotype was picked up many times. This chain joins TRBV4-3 and TRBJ2-1; D remains ambiguous. From germline, CDR1 is LGHNA and CDR2 YSLEER. The CDR3 has 17 residues. The V end was cut by 0 bases, the J end by 7 bases, with 19 bases between. The CDR3 protein is CASSQELGSTTWNEQFF. In nucleotides, the CDR3 is TGCGCCAGCAGCCAAGAATTAGGCTCCACGACCTGGAATGAGCAGTTCTTC.

By sample share, this clonotype is medium-sized. The rearrangement joins TRBV12-3 or TRBV12-4 to TRBJ2-5; D may be TRBD2 (5 bases). The CDR3 contains 13 residues. The V end lost 1 base, the J end lost 5 bases, and 8 bases lay between the germline ends. CDR3 sequence: CASSLGGEETQYF. The CDR3 nucleotides are TGTGCCAGCAGTTTAGGTGGGGAGGAGACCCAGTACTTC.

By its share, this clonotype is medium-sized. V usage is TRBV11-1 and J usage is TRBJ2-2, with 7 nucleotides matching TRBD2. CDR3 size: 16 residues. With 5 bases clipped from V and 7 bases from J, the junction kept 13 bases outside the gene matches. CDR1 is SGHAT and CDR2 is FQDESV in the germline V gene (reference sequence). CDR3 in DNA: TGTGCCAGCAGCGCCAGGAGGCGGGAGTTGGGCGGGGAGCTGTTTTTT. Protein product: CASSARRRELGGELFF.

By share, this clonotype counts as medium-sized. The genes are TRBV6-5 and TRBJ2-7; 10 nucleotides agree with TRBD2. The CDR3 covers 14 residues. After removal of 10 bases from V and 3 bases from J, the junction contained 9 bases not matched to a gene. CDR1 and CDR2 (germline): MNHEY, SVGAGI. The CDR3 nucleotides are TGTGCCACGAGGGGAGCGGGAGGGTTCTACGAGCAGTACTTC. This sequence encodes CATRGAGGFYEQYF.